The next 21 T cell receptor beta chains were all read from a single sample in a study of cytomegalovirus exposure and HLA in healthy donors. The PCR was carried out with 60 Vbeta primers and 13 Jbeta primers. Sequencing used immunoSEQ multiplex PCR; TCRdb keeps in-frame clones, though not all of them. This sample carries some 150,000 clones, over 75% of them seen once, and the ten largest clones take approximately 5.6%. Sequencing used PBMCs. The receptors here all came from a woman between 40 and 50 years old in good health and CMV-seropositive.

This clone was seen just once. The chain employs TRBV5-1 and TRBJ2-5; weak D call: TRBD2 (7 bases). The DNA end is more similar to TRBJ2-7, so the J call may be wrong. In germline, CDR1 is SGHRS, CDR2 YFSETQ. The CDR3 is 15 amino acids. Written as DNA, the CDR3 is TGCGCCAGCAGCTTCGGGGGCGGGAGTAGAAACGAGCAGTACTTC. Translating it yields CASSFGGGSRNEQYF.

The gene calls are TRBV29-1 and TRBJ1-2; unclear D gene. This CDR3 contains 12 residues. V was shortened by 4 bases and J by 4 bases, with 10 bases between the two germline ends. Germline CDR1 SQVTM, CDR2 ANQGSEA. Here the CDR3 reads CSVGGSPYGYTF. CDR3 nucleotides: TGCAGCGTTGGAGGCAGCCCCTATGGCTACACCTTC.

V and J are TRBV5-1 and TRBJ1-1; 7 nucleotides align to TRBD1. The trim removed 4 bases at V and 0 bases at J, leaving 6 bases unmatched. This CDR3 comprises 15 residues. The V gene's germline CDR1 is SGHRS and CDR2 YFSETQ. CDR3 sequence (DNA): TGCGCCAGCAGCGACTCGGGACAGTTGAACACTGAAGCTTTCTTT. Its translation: CASSDSGQLNTEAFF.

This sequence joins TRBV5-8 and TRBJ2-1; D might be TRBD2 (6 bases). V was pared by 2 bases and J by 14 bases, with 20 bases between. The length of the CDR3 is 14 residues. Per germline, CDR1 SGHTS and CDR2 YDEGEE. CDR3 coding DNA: TGTGCCAGCAGCTTCCTCGGAGGGGCCCACCCGAAGTTCTTC. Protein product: CASSFLGGAHPKFF. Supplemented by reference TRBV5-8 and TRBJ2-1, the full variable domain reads EAGVTQSPTHLIKTRGQQATLRCSPISGHTSVYWYQQALGLGLQFLLWYDEGEERNRGNFPPRFSGRQFPNYSSELNVNALELEDSALYLCASSFLGGAHPKFFGPGTRLTVL.

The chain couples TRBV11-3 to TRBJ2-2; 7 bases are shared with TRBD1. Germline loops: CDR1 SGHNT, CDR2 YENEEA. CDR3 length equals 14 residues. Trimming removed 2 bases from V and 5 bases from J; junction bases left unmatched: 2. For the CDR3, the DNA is TGTGCCAGCAGCTTACACAGGGGAACCGGGGAGCTGTTTTTT. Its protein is CASSLHRGTGELFF.

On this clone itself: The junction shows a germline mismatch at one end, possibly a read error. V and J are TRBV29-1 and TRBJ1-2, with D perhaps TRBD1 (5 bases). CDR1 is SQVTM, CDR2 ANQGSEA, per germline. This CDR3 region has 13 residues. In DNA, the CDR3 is TGCAACGTTGCGGGGGGTGAGGTCTATGGCTACACCTTC. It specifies CNVAGGEVYGYTF.

The CDR3 loop reads CASSSGQGADTQYF. The CDR3 DNA reads as TGCGCCAGCAGCTCAGGACAGGGCGCAGATACGCAGTATTTT. The chain uses TRBV5-1 and TRBJ2-3, with 8 nucleotides matching TRBD1. V dropped 3 bases and J dropped 4; count of bases not matched to a gene: 4. Germline CDR1 reads SGHRS; CDR2 reads YFSETQ. The CDR3 is made up of 14 amino acids.

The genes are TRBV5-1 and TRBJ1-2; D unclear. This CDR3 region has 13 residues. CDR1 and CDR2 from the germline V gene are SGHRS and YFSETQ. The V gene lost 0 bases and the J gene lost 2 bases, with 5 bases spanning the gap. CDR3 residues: CASSLDRNYGYTF. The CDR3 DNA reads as TGCGCCAGCAGCTTGGACCGGAACTATGGCTACACCTTC. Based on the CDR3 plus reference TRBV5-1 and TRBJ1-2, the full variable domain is KAGVTQTPRYLIKTRGQQVTLSCSPISGHRSVSWYQQTPGQGLQFLFEYFSETQRNKGNFPGRFSGRQFSNSRSEMNVSTLELGDSALYLCASSLDRNYGYTFGSGTRLTVV.

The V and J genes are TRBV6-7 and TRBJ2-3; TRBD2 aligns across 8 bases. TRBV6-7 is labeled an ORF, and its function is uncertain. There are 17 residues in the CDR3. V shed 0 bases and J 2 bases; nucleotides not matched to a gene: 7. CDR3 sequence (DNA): TGTGCCAGCAGTTACTCATGGACTAGCCCGGACACAGATACGCAGTATTTT. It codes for CASSYSWTSPDTDTQYF.

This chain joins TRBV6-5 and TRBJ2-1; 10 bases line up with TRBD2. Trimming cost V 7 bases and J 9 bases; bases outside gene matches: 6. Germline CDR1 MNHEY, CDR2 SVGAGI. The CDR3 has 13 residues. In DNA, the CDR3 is TGTGCCAGCAAGCGGGAGGGCCGAGGTGAGCAGTTCTTC. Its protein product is CASKREGRGEQFF.

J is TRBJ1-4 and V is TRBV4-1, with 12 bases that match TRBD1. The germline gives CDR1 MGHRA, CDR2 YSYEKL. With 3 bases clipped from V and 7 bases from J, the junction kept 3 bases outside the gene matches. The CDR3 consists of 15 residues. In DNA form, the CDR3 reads TGCGCCAGCAGCCAGGGGGACAGGGGGCCTGAAAAACTGTTTTTT. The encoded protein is CASSQGDRGPEKLFF.

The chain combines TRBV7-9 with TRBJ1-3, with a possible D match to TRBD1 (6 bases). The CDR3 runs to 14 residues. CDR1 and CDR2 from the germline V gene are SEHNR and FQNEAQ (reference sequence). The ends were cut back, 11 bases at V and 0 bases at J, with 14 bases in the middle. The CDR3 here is CAWDIGSSGNTIYF. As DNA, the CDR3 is TGTGCCTGGGACATAGGTTCCTCTGGAAACACCATATATTTT.

The CDR3, as DNA: TGCGCCAGCAGTAGAGACAGGGGGCGGGATACGCAGTATTTT. This sequence encodes CASSRDRGRDTQYF. This rearrangement joins TRBV10-1 to TRBJ2-3, with 10 bases matching TRBD1. The CDR3 consists of 14 residues. V shed 5 bases and J 6 bases; nucleotides not matched to a gene: 5. Germline V CDR1 and CDR2: WNHNN, SYGVQD (reference sequence).

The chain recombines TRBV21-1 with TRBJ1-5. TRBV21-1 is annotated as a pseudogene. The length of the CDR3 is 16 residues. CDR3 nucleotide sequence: TGTGCCAGCAGCAGCCACCCATACTATAGCAATCAGCCCCAGCATTTT. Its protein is CASSSHPYYSNQPQHF.

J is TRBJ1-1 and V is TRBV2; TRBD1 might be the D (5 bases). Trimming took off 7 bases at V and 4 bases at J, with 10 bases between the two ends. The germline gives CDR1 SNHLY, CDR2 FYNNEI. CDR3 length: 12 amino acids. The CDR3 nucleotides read TGTGCCAGCAAACAGGACACCACTGAAGCTTTCTTT. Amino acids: CASKQDTTEAFF.

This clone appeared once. DNA for the CDR3: TGTGCCAGCAGCCCAAATAGCGGGGCCACCGGGGAGCTGTTTTTT. Translated: CASSPNSGATGELFF. The chain links TRBV2 to TRBJ2-2; 8 nucleotides match TRBD2. V was pared by 6 bases and J by 4 bases, with 7 bases of the junction left unmatched. The CDR3 covers 15 residues. The germline gives CDR1 SNHLY, CDR2 FYNNEI.

CDR3 bases: TGTGCCAGCAGCCCCGCAGGGACCCAGTACTTC. Translation: CASSPAGTQYF. The V gene is TRBV7-9, the J gene TRBJ2-5; D is undetermined. Between the trimmed V and J ends, which lost 5 bases and 7 bases, there was a span of 8 bases. Germline CDR1 and CDR2: SEHNR and FQNEAQ (reference sequence). The CDR3 covers 11 residues. Complete variable domain (other parts from reference TRBV7-9 and TRBJ2-5): DTGVSQNPRHKITKRGQNVTFRCDPISEHNRLYWYRQTLGQGPEFLTYFQNEAQLEKSRLLSDRFSAERPKGSFSTLEIQRTEQGDSAMYLCASSPAGTQYFGPGTRLLVL.

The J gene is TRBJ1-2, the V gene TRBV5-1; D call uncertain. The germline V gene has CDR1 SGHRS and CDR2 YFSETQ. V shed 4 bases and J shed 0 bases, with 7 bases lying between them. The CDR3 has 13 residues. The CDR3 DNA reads TGCGCCAGCAGCCCGGGTGCTAACTATGGCTACACCTTC. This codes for CASSPGANYGYTF.

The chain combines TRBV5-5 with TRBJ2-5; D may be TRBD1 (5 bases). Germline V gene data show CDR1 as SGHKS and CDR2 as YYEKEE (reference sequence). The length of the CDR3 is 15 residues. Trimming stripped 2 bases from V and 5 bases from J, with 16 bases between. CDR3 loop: CASSFQGISTETQYF. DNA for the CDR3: TGTGCCAGCAGCTTCCAGGGCATTTCAACGGAGACCCAGTACTTC.

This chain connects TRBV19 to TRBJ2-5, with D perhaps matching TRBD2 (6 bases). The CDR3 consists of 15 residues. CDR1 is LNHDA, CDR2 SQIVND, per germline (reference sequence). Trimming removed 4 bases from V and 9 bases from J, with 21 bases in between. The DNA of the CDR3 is TGTGCCAGTAGTAAGAGTTTCGTGGGAGGCCATCCCCAGTACTTC. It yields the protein CASSKSFVGGHPQYF.

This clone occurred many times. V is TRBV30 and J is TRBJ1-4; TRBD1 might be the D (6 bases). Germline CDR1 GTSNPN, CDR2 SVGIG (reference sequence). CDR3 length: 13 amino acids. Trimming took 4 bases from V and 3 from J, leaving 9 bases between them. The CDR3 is CAWNTGPNEKLFF. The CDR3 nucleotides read TGTGCCTGGAATACAGGGCCTAATGAAAAACTGTTTTTT. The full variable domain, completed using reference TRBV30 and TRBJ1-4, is SQTIHQWPATLVQPVGSPLSLECTVEGTSNPNLYWYRQAAGRGLQLLFYSVGIGQISSEVPQNLSASRPQDRQFILSSKKLLLSDSGFYLCAWNTGPNEKLFFGSGTQLSVL.